This passage covers 22 T cell receptor beta chains from one sample sequenced in a study of human CD8 memory T cell subsets. Libraries of TCR beta chains were produced by 5' RACE (UMI-labeled). TCRdb reprocessed the 5' RACE reads; each CDR3 protein has one entry and no DNA is given. The sample's table shows 5,500 to 7,000 distinct CDR3 sequences. Specimen: CD8+ effector memory T cells (TEM) sorted from PBMCs. Subset here: effector memory CD8 T cells, CCR7- CD45RO+ CD95+. These receptor sequences come from a human donor in good health.

The chain joins TRBV10-1 to TRBJ2-2. The CDR3 has 11 residues. Germline values: CDR1 WNHNN, CDR2 SYGVQD (reference sequence). CDR3 sequence: CASSRQGELFF.

The rearrangement uses TRBV6-6 and TRBJ2-1; TCRdb reports TRBD2, a call that lacks DNA to check it against. The CDR3 is 14 amino acids. Germline V gene sequence: CDR1 MNHNY, CDR2 SVGAGI (reference sequence). This CDR3 is CASSYRGEGNEQFF.

The chain recombines TRBV13 with TRBJ2-5. CDR3 size: 14 residues. From germline, CDR1 is PRHDT and CDR2 FYEKMQ (reference sequence). CDR3 amino acids: CASSYVTGGETQYF.

The chain combines TRBV20-1 with TRBJ1-1; TCRdb selects TRBD1, and the lack of DNA leaves this call unchecked. Germline CDR1 reads DFQATT; CDR2 reads SNEGSKA (reference sequence). CDR3 length: 14 amino acids. The chain's CDR3 is CSARGDRGETEAFF.

V usage is TRBV9 and J usage is TRBJ2-3; TCRdb selects TRBD1, and the lack of DNA leaves this call unchecked. Germline values: CDR1 SGDLS, CDR2 YYNGEE. The CDR3 covers 15 residues. The CDR3 spells CASSRSGTDGDTQYF.

The V and J genes are TRBV6-2 or TRBV6-3 and TRBJ2-7; TCRdb designates TRBD2, a call that cannot be tested without DNA. Germline V gives CDR1 MNHEY, CDR2 SVGEGT. This CDR3 is 16 amino acids long. The CDR3 is CASSALSSGGSYEQYF.

CDR3 loop: CASSQESWGRSTDTQYF. The V call is TRBV14, the J call TRBJ2-3; TCRdb's D call, TRBD2, is unchecked because there is no DNA. The CDR3 is 17 residues long. Per the germline V gene, CDR1 is SGHDN and CDR2 is FVKESK.

The CDR3 is CASSQPQEMKNEKLFF. The chain recombines TRBV7-9 with TRBJ1-4. The CDR3 has 16 amino acids. CDR1 and CDR2 from the germline V gene are SEHNR and FQNEAQ (reference sequence).

This chain links TRBV28 with TRBJ1-5; TCRdb selects TRBD1, and the lack of DNA leaves this call unchecked. This CDR3 is 15 amino acids long. Per germline, CDR1 MDHEN and CDR2 SYDVKM. The CDR3: CASSLDPGNNQPQHF. The full variable domain, its missing parts supplied by reference TRBV28 and TRBJ1-5, is DVKVTQSSRYLVKRTGEKVFLECVQDMDHENMFWYRQDPGLGLRLIYFSYDVKMKEKGDIPEGYSVSREKKERFSLILESASTNQTSMYLCASSLDPGNNQPQHFGDGTRLSIL.

The chain links TRBV3-1 to TRBJ1-4; TCRdb's D gene call, TRBD1, goes unchecked for lack of DNA. Germline CDR1 is LGHDT and CDR2 is YNNKEL (reference sequence). This CDR3 is 15 amino acids long. CDR3 sequence: CASSQVGTGREKLFF.

This chain uses TRBV29-1 with TRBJ2-1; TCRdb calls TRBD2, which cannot be checked without DNA. The CDR3 spans 13 residues. CDR1 is SQVTM and CDR2 is ANQGSEA in the germline V gene. The CDR3 sequence is CSVELRGDNEQFF.

This chain's CDR3 is CASSPLAISTDTQYF. This chain connects TRBV7-7 to TRBJ2-3; the D call from TCRdb, TRBD2, cannot be confirmed without DNA. Germline loops: CDR1 SSHAT, CDR2 FNYEAQ (reference sequence). The CDR3 contains 15 residues.

V gene TRBV9 combines with J gene TRBJ1-2. This CDR3 has 16 amino acids. The germline gives CDR1 SGDLS, CDR2 YYNGEE. The CDR3 region is CASSGIGSSDSEGYTF.

This chain links TRBV2 with TRBJ1-5; the D gene TCRdb calls, TRBD1, cannot be checked with no DNA. The CDR3 runs 14 residues. Germline V gene data show CDR1 as SNHLY and CDR2 as FYNNEI. CDR3 region: CASSDGHVARPQHF. Looking up the rest from reference TRBV2 and TRBJ1-5 gives the full variable domain: EPEVTQTPSHQVTQMGQEVILRCVPISNHLYFYWYRQILGQKVEFLVSFYNNEISEKSEIFDDQFSVERPDGSNFTLKIRSTKLEDSAMYFCASSDGHVARPQHFGDGTRLSIL.

The rearrangement joins TRBV7-9 to TRBJ2-4; TCRdb's D call of TRBD2 is untestable without DNA. From germline, CDR1 is SEHNR and CDR2 FQNEAQ (reference sequence). The CDR3 spans 17 residues. The CDR3 spells CASSLAGLAGEVNIQYF.

This chain uses TRBV5-6 with TRBJ2-3; TCRdb selects TRBD2, and the lack of DNA leaves this call unchecked. Germline V lookup: CDR1 SGHDT, CDR2 YYEEEE. The CDR3 totals 17 residues. CDR3: CASSLGLRGALADTQYF.

The CDR3 protein is CSARDRADNEQFF. V is TRBV20-1 and J is TRBJ2-1; as DNA is missing, the TRBD2 call by TCRdb cannot be tested. From germline, CDR1 is DFQATT and CDR2 SNEGSKA (reference sequence). The CDR3 totals 13 residues.

This chain uses TRBV7-2 with TRBJ2-7; TCRdb outputs TRBD2, but without DNA this stays unchecked. Germline V lookup: CDR1 SGHTA, CDR2 FQGNSA. CDR3 length: 15 amino acids. Here the CDR3 reads CASSSDVPLLYEQYF.

This clonotype is medium-sized by frequency. The chain has TRBV12-3 or TRBV12-4 and TRBJ2-3. The CDR3 is 12 residues long. The CDR3 spells CASSKYGDTQYF.

This clonotype registers medium-sized by frequency. The chain couples TRBV6-2 or TRBV6-3 to TRBJ2-3; lacking DNA, the TRBD2 call made by TCRdb goes unchecked. Looked up from germline, CDR1 is MNHEY and CDR2 is SVGEGT. This CDR3 is 15 amino acids long. The CDR3 is CASSFTSGSTDTQYF.

The genes are TRBV9 and TRBJ2-7; TCRdb's D call, TRBD1, is unchecked because there is no DNA. The CDR3 contains 17 residues. Germline V gene lookup returns CDR1 SGDLS and CDR2 YYNGEE. The CDR3 loop is CASSVGTGTANLYEQYF. The whole variable domain, remainder taken from reference TRBV9 and TRBJ2-7, is DSGVTQTPKHLITATGQRVTLRCSPRSGDLSVYWYQQSLDQGLQFLIQYYNGEERAKGNILERFSAQQFPDLHSELNLSSLELGDSALYFCASSVGTGTANLYEQYFGPGTRLTVT.

The chain uses TRBV19 and TRBJ2-2; the D call from TCRdb, TRBD1, cannot be confirmed without DNA. This CDR3 is built from 15 residues. In germline, CDR1 is LNHDA, CDR2 SQIVND (reference sequence). CDR3: CASEPTGVNTGELFF.